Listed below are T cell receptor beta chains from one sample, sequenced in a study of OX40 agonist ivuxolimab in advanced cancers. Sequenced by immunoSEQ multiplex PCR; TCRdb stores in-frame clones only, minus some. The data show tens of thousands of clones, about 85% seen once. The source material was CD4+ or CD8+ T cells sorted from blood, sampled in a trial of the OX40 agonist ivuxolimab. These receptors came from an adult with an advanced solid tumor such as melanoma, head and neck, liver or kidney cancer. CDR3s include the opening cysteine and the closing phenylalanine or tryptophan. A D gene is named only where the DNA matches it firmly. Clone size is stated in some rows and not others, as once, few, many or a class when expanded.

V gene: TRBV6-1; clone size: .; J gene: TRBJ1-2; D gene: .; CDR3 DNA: TGTGCCAGCAGTGAAGGCGGGACCCCGGATTGGGGCTACACCTTC; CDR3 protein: CASSEGGTPDWGYTF
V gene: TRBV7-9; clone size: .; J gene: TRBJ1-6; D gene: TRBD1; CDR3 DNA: TGTGCCAGCAGAGGCGGGACAGTCAACTCACCCCTCCACTTT; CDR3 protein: CASRGGTVNSPLHF
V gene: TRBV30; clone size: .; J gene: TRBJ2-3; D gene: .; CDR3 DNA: TGTGCCTGGAGGACCGTCTGGAGCACAGATACGCAGTATTTT; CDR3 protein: CAWRTVWSTDTQYF
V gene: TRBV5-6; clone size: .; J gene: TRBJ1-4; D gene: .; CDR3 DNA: TGTGCCAGCAGCTTTTGGGGGGAGGCGGTCGCTAATGAAAAACTGTTTTTT; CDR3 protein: CASSFWGEAVANEKLFF
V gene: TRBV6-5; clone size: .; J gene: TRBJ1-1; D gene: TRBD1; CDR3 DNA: TGTGCCAGCAGTTACTCAGGGGGCGCGAACACTGAAGCTTTCTTT; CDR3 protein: CASSYSGGANTEAFF
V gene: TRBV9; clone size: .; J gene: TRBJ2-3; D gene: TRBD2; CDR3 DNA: TGTGCCAGCAGCGCGGGACTAGCGGGGGAGACAGATACGCAGTATTTT; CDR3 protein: CASSAGLAGETDTQYF
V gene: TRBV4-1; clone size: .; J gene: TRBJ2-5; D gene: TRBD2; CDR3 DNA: TGCGCCAGCAGCCCAGGGACTAGCGGGGGGGCCCGTGAGACCCAGTACTTC; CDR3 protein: CASSPGTSGGARETQYF
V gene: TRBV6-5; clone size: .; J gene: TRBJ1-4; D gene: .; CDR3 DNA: TGTGCCAGCAGTTACACCCGGCAGGCGGGCGAAAAACTGTTTTTT; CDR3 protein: CASSYTRQAGEKLFF
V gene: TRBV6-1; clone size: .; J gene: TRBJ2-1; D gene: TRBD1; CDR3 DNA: TGTGCCAGCAGGGGGGGACAGGGGTACAATGAGCAGTTCTTC; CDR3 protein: CASRGGQGYNEQFF
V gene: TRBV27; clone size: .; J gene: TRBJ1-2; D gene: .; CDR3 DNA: TGTGCCAGCAGGGGTGGGGGGGCGCGACATGGCTACACCTTC; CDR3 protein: CASRGGGARHGYTF
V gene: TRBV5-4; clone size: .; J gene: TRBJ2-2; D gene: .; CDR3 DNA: TGTGCCAGCAGCTACGTCGAGGGTAGCACCGGGGAGCTGTTTTTT; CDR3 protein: CASSYVEGSTGELFF
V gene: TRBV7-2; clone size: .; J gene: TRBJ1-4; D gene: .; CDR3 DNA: TGTGCCAGCAGCCTAGGGGGATCTAATGAAAAACTGTTTTTT; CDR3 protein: CASSLGGSNEKLFF
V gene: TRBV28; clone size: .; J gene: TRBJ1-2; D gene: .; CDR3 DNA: TGTGCCAGCAGACCGCCCGGCCAGGCAGCCCGGTGGGGGTATGGCTACACCTTC; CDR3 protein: CASRPPGQAARWGYGYTF
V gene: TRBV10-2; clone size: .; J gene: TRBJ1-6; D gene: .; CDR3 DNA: TGCGCCAGCAGTACTACAAGGGGAAATTCACCCCTCCACTTT; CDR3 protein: CASSTTRGNSPLHF
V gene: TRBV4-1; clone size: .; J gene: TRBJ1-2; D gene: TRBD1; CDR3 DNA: TGCGCCAGCAGCCAAGATGACAGGGTGGGCTATGGCTACACCTTC; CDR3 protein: CASSQDDRVGYGYTF
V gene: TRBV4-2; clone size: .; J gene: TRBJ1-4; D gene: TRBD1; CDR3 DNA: TGTGCCAGCAGCCCTATGGGACAGGGAACTAATGAAAAACTGTTTTTT; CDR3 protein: CASSPMGQGTNEKLFF
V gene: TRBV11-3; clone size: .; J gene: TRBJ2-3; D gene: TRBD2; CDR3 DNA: TGTGCCAGCAGCCCCGAGGGAGGGAGCACAGATACGCAGTATTTT; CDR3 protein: CASSPEGGSTDTQYF
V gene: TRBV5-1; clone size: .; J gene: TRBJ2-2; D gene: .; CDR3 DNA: TGCGCCAGCAGCTTGGTTGTTGGGACCGGGGAGCTGTTTTTT; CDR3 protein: CASSLVVGTGELFF
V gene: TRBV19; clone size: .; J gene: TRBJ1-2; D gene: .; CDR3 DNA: TGTGCCAGTAGTATCCCCCAGGGGCTGGGCTACACCTTC; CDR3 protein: CASSIPQGLGYTF
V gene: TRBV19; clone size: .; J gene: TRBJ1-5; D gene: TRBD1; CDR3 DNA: TGTGCCAGTAGTATCCCCCTCTACCGGGACAGGGTTGGCAATCAGCCCCAGCATTTT; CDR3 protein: CASSIPLYRDRVGNQPQHF
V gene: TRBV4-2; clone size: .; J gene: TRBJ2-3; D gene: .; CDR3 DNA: TGTGCCAGCAGCCAAGATCGGGATACGCAGTATTTT; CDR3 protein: CASSQDRDTQYF
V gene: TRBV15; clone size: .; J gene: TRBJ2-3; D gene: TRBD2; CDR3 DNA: TGTGCCACCAGGGAGGGTAGCGGGCGCACAGATACGCAGTATTTT; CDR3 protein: CATREGSGRTDTQYF
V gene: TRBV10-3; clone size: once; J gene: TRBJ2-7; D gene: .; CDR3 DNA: TGTGCCACCCAAGTAGACAGGGAGGACGAGCAGTACTTC; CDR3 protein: CATQVDREDEQYF
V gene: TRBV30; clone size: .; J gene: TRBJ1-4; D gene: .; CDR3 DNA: TGTGCCTGGAGTGTACCGGGCAGGGGTAATGAAAAACTGTTTTTT; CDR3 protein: CAWSVPGRGNEKLFF
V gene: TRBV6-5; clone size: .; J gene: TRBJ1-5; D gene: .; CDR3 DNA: TGTGCCAGCAGTTACTCGTGGGGGGCGGACAATCAGCCCCAGCATTTT; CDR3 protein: CASSYSWGADNQPQHF
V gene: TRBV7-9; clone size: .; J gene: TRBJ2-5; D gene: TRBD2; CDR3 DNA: TGTGCCAGCAGACCATCCCGACTAGCGGAACAAGAGACCCAGTACTTC; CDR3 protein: CASRPSRLAEQETQYF
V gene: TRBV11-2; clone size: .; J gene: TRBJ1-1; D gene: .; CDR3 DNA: TGTGCCAGCAGCCCAGCCGGGCTTCCTGAAGCTTTCTTT; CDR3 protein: CASSPAGLPEAFF
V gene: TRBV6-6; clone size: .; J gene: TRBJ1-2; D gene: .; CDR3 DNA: TGTGCCAGCAGTTACTCGCGGGGAGGGTTCTTTGGCTACACCTTC; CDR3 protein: CASSYSRGGFFGYTF
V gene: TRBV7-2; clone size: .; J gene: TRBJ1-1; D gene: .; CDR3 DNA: TGTGCCAGCAGCCTGAACACTGAAGCTTTCTTT; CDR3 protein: CASSLNTEAFF
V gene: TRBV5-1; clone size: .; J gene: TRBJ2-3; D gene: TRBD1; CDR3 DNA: TGCGCCAGCAGCTTGGATGGGCAGGGGGCTGGAGATACGCAGTATTTT; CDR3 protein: CASSLDGQGAGDTQYF
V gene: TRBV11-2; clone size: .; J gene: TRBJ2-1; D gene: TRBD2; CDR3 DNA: TGTGCCAGCAGCTTAGAGCCTAGCGGGGGCGGTGAGCAGTTCTTC; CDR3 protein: CASSLEPSGGGEQFF
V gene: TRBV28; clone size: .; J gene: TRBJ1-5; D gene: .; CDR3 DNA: TGTGCCAGCAGGGTGGGGGGTATGGTTCAGCCCCAGCATTTT; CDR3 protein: CASRVGGMVQPQHF
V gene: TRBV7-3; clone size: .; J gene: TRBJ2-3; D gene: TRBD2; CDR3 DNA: TGTGCCAGCAGCGCAACCGGGACTAGCCGAGATACGCAGTATTTT; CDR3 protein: CASSATGTSRDTQYF
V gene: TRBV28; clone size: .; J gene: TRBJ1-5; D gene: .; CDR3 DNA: TGTGCCACCTGGGGAGTCGAGAATCAGCCCCAGCATTTT; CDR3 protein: CATWGVENQPQHF
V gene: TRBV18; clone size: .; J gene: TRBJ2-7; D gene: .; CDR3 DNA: TGTGCCAGCTCACCCGACACCTCCGAGCAGTACTTC; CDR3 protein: CASSPDTSEQYF
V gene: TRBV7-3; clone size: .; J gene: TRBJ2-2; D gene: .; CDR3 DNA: TGTGCCAGCAGCTTAACGTCAGCCGGGGGGGAGCTGTTTTTT; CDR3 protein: CASSLTSAGGELFF
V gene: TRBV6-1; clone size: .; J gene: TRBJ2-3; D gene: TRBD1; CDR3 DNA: TGTGCCAGCAGTGAGATACAGGGGTCAGATACGCAGTATTTT; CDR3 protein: CASSEIQGSDTQYF
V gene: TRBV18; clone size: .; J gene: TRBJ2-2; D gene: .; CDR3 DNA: TGTGCCAGCTCACCGAGCCAGGGGAGCGGGGAGCTGTTTTTT; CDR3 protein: CASSPSQGSGELFF
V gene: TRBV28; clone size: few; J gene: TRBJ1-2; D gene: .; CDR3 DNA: TGTGCCAGCGGCTCCCTTCTGGGGAACTATGGCTACACCTTC; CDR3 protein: CASGSLLGNYGYTF
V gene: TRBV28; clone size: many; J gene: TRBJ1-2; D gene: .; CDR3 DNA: TGTGCCAGCACCCCCGTGAGGGCGGGCTATGGCTACACCTTC; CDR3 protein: CASTPVRAGYGYTF
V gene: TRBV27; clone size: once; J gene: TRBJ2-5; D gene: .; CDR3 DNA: TGTGCCAGCAGTTCCCCAGGGACGCAAGAGACCCAGTACTTC; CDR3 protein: CASSSPGTQETQYF
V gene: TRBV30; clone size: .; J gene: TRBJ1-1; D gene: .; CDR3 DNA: TGTGCCGGGGGTCGGGGGCTCACTGAAGCTTTCTTT; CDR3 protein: CAGGRGLTEAFF